Each of the 20 T cell receptor beta chains below was sequenced from the same sample in a study of T cell changes during pregnancy in multiple sclerosis. Sequencing used immunoSEQ multiplex PCR; TCRdb keeps in-frame clones, though not all of them. The table lists more than 55,000 clones, roughly nine tenths of them singletons. The sample here was peripheral blood, taken in the first trimester of pregnancy. The receptor set was obtained from a female donor in good health, enrolled as a control in a pregnancy study.

The chain employs TRBV4-1 and TRBJ1-4; D gene unclear. Germline assignment: CDR1 MGHRA and CDR2 YSYEKL. The germline V and J ends were trimmed by 4 bases and 7 bases, with 19 bases remaining between them. The CDR3 sequence is 16 residues long. The CDR3 region is CASSPYIGSGSEKLFF. DNA of the CDR3: TGCGCCAGCAGCCCGTATATCGGGTCGGGGAGTGAAAAACTGTTTTTT.

The chain uses TRBV11-1 and TRBJ2-7, with TRBD2 as a possible D gene (6 bases). V lost 3 bases to trimming and J lost 2 bases, with 11 bases between them. CDR3 length: 14 residues. Germline V gene lookup returns CDR1 SGHAT and CDR2 FQDESV (reference sequence). The CDR3 is CASSFGGGPYEQYF. As DNA, the CDR3 is TGTGCCAGCAGCTTCGGGGGAGGCCCCTACGAGCAGTACTTC.

The chain recombines TRBV6-6 with TRBJ2-7, with TRBD1 identical over 9 bases. Germline V gene sequence: CDR1 MNHNY, CDR2 SVGAGI (reference sequence). The CDR3 runs to 16 residues. Trimming cost V 0 bases and J 2 bases; bases outside gene matches: 5. This CDR3 is CASSYSMGQGTYEQYF. CDR3 DNA: TGTGCCAGCAGTTACTCGATGGGACAGGGAACCTACGAGCAGTACTTC.

This rearrangement joins TRBV6-1 to TRBJ1-2, with 8 bases identical to TRBD1. CDR3 length equals 16 residues. V gave up 0 bases and J gave up 4 bases; unmatched junction bases: 7. In germline, CDR1 is MNHNS, CDR2 SASEGT. The CDR3 sequence: CASSEARDRRSYGYTF. The CDR3 nucleotides read TGTGCCAGCAGTGAAGCCCGGGACAGGAGGTCCTATGGCTACACCTTC.

The chain employs TRBV5-4 and TRBJ2-3, with D possibly matching TRBD1 (6 bases). The V gene lost 0 bases and the J gene lost 6 bases, with 8 bases spanning the gap. The germline CDR1 and CDR2 sequences are SGHNT and YYREEE (reference sequence). CDR3 size: 13 residues. The CDR3, as DNA: TGTGCCAGCAGCTTGGAGAGGGGGGATACGCAGTATTTT. Translating gives CASSLERGDTQYF.

The chain links TRBV27 to TRBJ2-3; D gene ambiguous. Germline assignment: CDR1 MNHEY and CDR2 SMNVEV (reference sequence). The CDR3 has 12 residues. V shed 6 bases and J shed 0 bases, with 4 bases lying between them. The CDR3 spells CASRTSTDTQYF. CDR3 DNA sequence: TGTGCCAGCAGGACTAGCACAGATACGCAGTATTTT.

This chain connects TRBV6-6 to TRBJ2-4; 8 bases are shared with TRBD1. The V and J ends lost 8 bases and 1 base, in that order; junction bases with no gene match: 4. The CDR3 runs to 14 residues. The germline V gene has CDR1 MNHNY and CDR2 SVGAGI (reference sequence). In DNA, the CDR3 is TGTGCCAGCCTTACAGGGGGGGCCAAAAACATTCAGTACTTC. Translation: CASLTGGAKNIQYF.

In this sample, this clone turned up once. V usage is TRBV7-8 and J usage is TRBJ2-7, with TRBD1 identical over 7 bases. J was trimmed by 1 base and V by 7 bases; bases with no gene match: 16. Germline CDR1 is SGHVS and CDR2 is FQNEAQ. The CDR3 length is 17 residues. The CDR3 bases are TGTGCCAGCACCCCACCCGGGGCCGGGACAGTATCCTACGAGCAGTACTTC. Translated: CASTPPGAGTVSYEQYF.

The chain combines TRBV7-9 with TRBJ2-7; possibly TRBD1 for D (6 bases). V lost 4 bases and J 5 bases, leaving 12 bases between the germline ends. Germline values: CDR1 SEHNR, CDR2 FQNEAQ (reference sequence). The CDR3 extends over 13 amino acids. The CDR3 loop reads CASSSTGRDEQYF. The CDR3, as DNA: TGTGCCAGCAGCTCTACAGGGCGCGACGAGCAGTACTTC.

V and J are TRBV28 and TRBJ2-3, with 7 bases that match TRBD2. V shed 5 bases, J shed 0 bases, and the junction held 2 bases outside the gene matches. From germline, CDR1 is MDHEN and CDR2 SYDVKM. The CDR3 runs 14 residues. CDR3 coding DNA: TGTGCCAGCAGTGCGCGGGAGAGCACAGATACGCAGTATTTT. It translates to CASSARESTDTQYF.

V usage is TRBV5-1 and J usage is TRBJ1-1; tentatively, D is TRBD1 (5 bases). Germline V gene sequence: CDR1 SGHRS, CDR2 YFSETQ. The CDR3 loop spans 14 amino acids. V was shortened by 4 bases and J by 4 bases, with 14 bases between the two germline ends. The CDR3 protein is CASSIRDLGTEAFF. The CDR3 DNA is TGCGCCAGCAGCATCCGGGACTTAGGCACTGAAGCTTTCTTT.

This clone was recorded only once. The chain employs TRBV2 and TRBJ1-5; no reliable D call. Germline lookup yields CDR1 SNHLY and CDR2 FYNNEI. The V and J ends lost 2 bases and 9 bases respectively, with 11 bases between them. The CDR3 contains 13 residues. CDR3 sequence: CASSERGIRPQHF. CDR3 coding DNA: TGTGCCAGCAGTGAAAGAGGGATCCGGCCCCAGCATTTT.

CDR3 coding DNA: TGTGCCAGCAACACAGGCCCCTACGAGCAGTACTTC. It specifies CASNTGPYEQYF. The V gene is TRBV6-1, the J gene TRBJ2-7; D is perhaps TRBD1 (5 bases). Germline CDR1 is MNHNS and CDR2 is SASEGT. The CDR3 totals 12 residues. Deletions cut 7 bases from V and 2 bases from J, with 9 bases between.

Worth noting for this clone: This likely comes from a read error, as the CDR3 has no conserved phenylalanine or tryptophan at its end. It is unclear where the CDR3 begins or ends on the DNA, so no DNA is shown, and the CDR3 is as TCRdb lists it. This chain joins TRBV10-3 and TRBJ2-7; the table's D gene call, TRBD2, was not cross checked with the DNA. Germline CDR1 is ENHRY and CDR2 is SYGVKD. From its first to its last residue, the CDR3 has 10 amino acids. The CDR3 region is CAIRGREACG.

The rearrangement links TRBV5-1 to TRBJ1-4; D is unclear. Trimming left V 0 bases short and J 8 bases short, with 11 bases between. Germline V gene data show CDR1 as SGHRS and CDR2 as YFSETQ. The CDR3 contains 14 residues. The CDR3 sequence: CASSLGKGGEKLFF. The CDR3, as DNA: TGCGCCAGCAGCTTGGGGAAGGGCGGGGAAAAACTGTTTTTT. The full variable domain, in which reference TRBV5-1 and TRBJ1-4 provide the parts outside the CDR3, is KAGVTQTPRYLIKTRGQQVTLSCSPISGHRSVSWYQQTPGQGLQFLFEYFSETQRNKGNFPGRFSGRQFSNSRSEMNVSTLELGDSALYLCASSLGKGGEKLFFGSGTQLSVL.

The rearrangement uses TRBV5-4 and TRBJ2-3; 8 bases match TRBD1. J was trimmed by 3 bases and V by 4 bases; bases with no gene match: 10. The germline gives CDR1 SGHNT, CDR2 YYREEE (reference sequence). This CDR3 has 16 residues. The CDR3 DNA reads TGTGCCAGCAGCCGAGGCTCGGACAGGGAAACAGATACGCAGTATTTT. This translates into CASSRGSDRETDTQYF.

V usage is TRBV28 and J usage is TRBJ1-5, with 7 bases fitting TRBD1. The CDR3 contains 16 residues. Per germline, CDR1 MDHEN and CDR2 SYDVKM. V lost 6 bases to trimming and J lost 0 bases; unmatched junction nucleotides: 8. The CDR3 nucleotides read TGTGCCAGCAGCCTATTCCGACAGGGTAGCAATCAGCCCCAGCATTTT. Translating gives CASSLFRQGSNQPQHF.

This clone was counted a few times. The rearrangement links TRBV4-2 to TRBJ2-2; D is possibly TRBD2 (6 bases). Trimming pared 4 bases from V and 3 bases from J, leaving 15 bases between. The CDR3 covers 16 residues. The germline CDR1 and CDR2 sequences are LGHNA and YNFKEQ. The CDR3 reads CASSPRDSGYTGELFF. CDR3 in DNA: TGTGCCAGCAGCCCCCGGGACTCGGGGTACACCGGGGAGCTGTTTTTT.

This chain uses TRBV11-2 with TRBJ2-5, with D maybe TRBD1 (7 bases). Germline V gives CDR1 SGHAT, CDR2 FQNNGV. The germline V and J ends were trimmed by 4 bases and 4 bases, with 19 bases remaining between them. This CDR3 is built from 16 residues. CDR3 bases: TGTGCCAGCAGCTGGGGGGTGACAGGGACGGGAGAGACCCAGTACTTC. It specifies CASSWGVTGTGETQYF.

The genes are TRBV6-5 and TRBJ2-1, with a weak D call TRBD2 (5 bases). V was cut by 0 bases and J by 2 bases, with 11 bases left in between. Germline V gene lookup returns CDR1 MNHEY and CDR2 SVGAGI. The CDR3 spans 16 residues. The CDR3 coding sequence is TGTGCCAGCAGTTACTCGACCCGGGAACCCTACAATGAGCAGTTCTTC. This sequence encodes CASSYSTREPYNEQFF.